These 18 T cell receptor beta chains originate from one sample sequenced in a study of blood T cell repertoires in COVID-19. Here immunoSEQ multiplex PCR was the method, and the copy in TCRdb shows in-frame clones only, minus some. Seen here are roughly 210,000 clones, less than 90% observed once, and the top ten hold roughly 10%. Sequencing was done on a sample of peripheral blood. The receptors stem from a woman aged 80 or over with COVID-19, enrolled during active disease.

The chain has TRBV5-1 and TRBJ2-5; D gene uncertain. Germline V gene data show CDR1 as SGHRS and CDR2 as YFSETQ. The V gene lost 3 bases and the J gene lost 1 base, with 4 bases spanning the gap. The CDR3 is made up of 12 amino acids. The CDR3 loop reads CASSSSQETQYF. In nucleotides, the CDR3 is TGCGCCAGCAGCTCGTCCCAAGAGACCCAGTACTTC. Based on the CDR3 plus reference TRBV5-1 and TRBJ2-5, the full variable domain is KAGVTQTPRYLIKTRGQQVTLSCSPISGHRSVSWYQQTPGQGLQFLFEYFSETQRNKGNFPGRFSGRQFSNSRSEMNVSTLELGDSALYLCASSSSQETQYFGPGTRLLVL.

The chain links TRBV19 to TRBJ1-1; D not certain. CDR1 and CDR2 (germline): LNHDA, SQIVND (reference sequence). The CDR3 loop spans 12 amino acids. Trimming took off 3 bases at V and 11 bases at J, with 13 bases between the two ends. The CDR3 nucleotides are TGTGCCAGTAGTATCTCTGGCAGGTCTGCTTTCTTT. Its translation: CASSISGRSAFF.

This clone was recorded once. J is TRBJ2-7 and V is TRBV5-1; weak D call: TRBD2 (7 bases). Matching the DNA end better, TRBJ2-5 makes the J call doubtful. From germline, CDR1 is SGHRS and CDR2 YFSETQ. The CDR3 is 15 amino acids. CDR3 protein: CASSQGGTNQETQYF. CDR3 sequence (DNA): TGCGCCAGCAGCCAAGGGGGGACTAACCAAGAGACCCAGTACTTC.

This chain uses TRBV10-3 with TRBJ1-2, with a weak D call TRBD1 (6 bases). Trimming left V 6 bases short and J 8 bases short, with 22 bases between. Germline-derived CDR1 and CDR2 are ENHRY and SYGVKD. This CDR3 is 15 amino acids long. CDR3 sequence reads: CAISGTTGAISGYTF. In nucleotides, the CDR3 is TGTGCCATCAGCGGGACAACCGGTGCCATATCGGGCTACACCTTC.

This clone was seen just once. The same CDR3 can be traced to other DNA sequences in this sample. The rearrangement joins TRBV5-1 to TRBJ1-5, with a tentative D call TRBD1 (5 bases). The CDR3 has 13 residues. Germline V gene sequence: CDR1 SGHRS, CDR2 YFSETQ. V was trimmed by 0 bases and J by 5 bases, leaving 6 bases between them. The CDR3 DNA reads as TGCGCCAGCAGCTTGGTAGGGGATCAGCCCCAGCATTTT. Protein product: CASSLVGDQPQHF.

The gene calls are TRBV2 and TRBJ2-7, with TRBD1 as a possible D gene (5 bases). In germline, CDR1 is SNHLY, CDR2 FYNNEI. This CDR3 comprises 15 residues. V was clipped by 4 bases and J by 4 bases, with 17 bases between them. The CDR3 DNA reads as TGTGCCAGCAGTGGGGGCGTGATAGAAGGGTACGAGCAGTACGTC. It encodes CASSGGVIEGYEQYV.

The chain carries TRBV6-5 and TRBJ1-1, with TRBD1 matching 10 bases. Germline CDR1 and CDR2: MNHEY and SVGAGI. This CDR3 is 14 amino acids long. V dropped 5 bases and J dropped 4; count of bases not matched to a gene: 4. This CDR3 reads CASSPTGGPTEAFF. CDR3 nucleotides: TGTGCCAGCAGTCCGACAGGGGGCCCCACTGAAGCTTTCTTT.

This chain joins TRBV2 and TRBJ2-7, with a weak D call TRBD2 (6 bases). V was clipped by 8 bases and J by 0 bases, with 8 bases between them. The CDR3 length is 12 residues. Germline assignment: CDR1 SNHLY and CDR2 FYNNEI. CDR3 residues: CASYSGSYEQYF. DNA for the CDR3: TGTGCCAGCTATAGCGGCTCCTACGAGCAGTACTTC.

The V gene is TRBV5-1, the J gene TRBJ1-2; D call uncertain. Germline CDR1 reads SGHRS; CDR2 reads YFSETQ. The CDR3 loop spans 13 amino acids. The germline V and J ends were trimmed by 1 base and 8 bases, with 12 bases remaining between them. The DNA of the CDR3 is TGCGCCAGCAGCTTGACAGATCTCCAGGGCTACACCTTC. Its protein is CASSLTDLQGYTF.

The rearrangement uses TRBV6-2 or TRBV6-3 and TRBJ2-5, with 12 bases lining up with TRBD2. J was trimmed by 1 base and V by 4 bases; bases with no gene match: 4. This CDR3 region has 16 residues. Germline V CDR1 and CDR2: MNHEY, SVGEGT. CDR3 nucleotide sequence: TGTGCCAGCAGTTCTCGGACTAGCGGGGCCCAAGAGACCCAGTACTTC. Residues: CASSSRTSGAQETQYF.

The chain combines TRBV6-5 with TRBJ1-2; 8 bases align to TRBD1. J lost 8 bases, V lost 6 bases, and 8 bases had no gene match. The CDR3 length is 13 residues. The germline V gene encodes CDR1 MNHEY and CDR2 SVGAGI. CDR3 sequence reads: CASRATQGVGYTF. Written as DNA, the CDR3 is TGTGCCAGCAGGGCAACACAGGGGGTCGGCTACACCTTC.

The rearrangement uses TRBV6-4 and TRBJ2-1; D might be TRBD1 (5 bases). The CDR3 sequence is 10 residues long. Germline V gives CDR1 MRHNA, CDR2 SNTAGT. V was pared by 11 bases and J by 10 bases, with 12 bases between. The DNA for the CDR3 is TGTGCCCAGGCAGGACACGAGCAGTTCTTC. It is translated as CAQAGHEQFF.

The chain recombines TRBV11-2 with TRBJ1-6, with D perhaps matching TRBD1 (5 bases). CDR1 is SGHAT and CDR2 is FQNNGV in the germline V gene. Trimming left V 0 bases short and J 7 bases short, with 10 bases between. CDR3 length equals 15 residues. CDR3 region: CASSLEPGLNSPLHF. CDR3 nucleotides: TGTGCCAGCAGCTTAGAACCAGGGTTAAATTCACCCCTCCACTTT. Together with reference TRBV11-2 and TRBJ1-6, the CDR3 gives the full variable domain: EAGVAQSPRYKIIEKRQSVAFWCNPISGHATLYWYQQILGQGPKLLIQFQNNGVVDDSQLPKDRFSAERLKGVDSTLKIQPAKLEDSAVYLCASSLEPGLNSPLHFGNGTRLTVT.

The chain carries TRBV5-5 and TRBJ1-3; D unclear. The CDR3 sequence is 15 residues long. The V end was cut by 0 bases, the J end by 0 bases, with 7 bases between. Germline CDR1 and CDR2: SGHKS and YYEKEE (reference sequence). CDR3 region: CASSLGLISGNTIYF. The CDR3 coding sequence is TGTGCCAGCAGCTTGGGACTTATCTCTGGAAACACCATATATTTT.

The chain is built from TRBV6-5 and TRBJ2-1, with TRBD2 as a possible D gene (6 bases). Germline V lookup: CDR1 MNHEY, CDR2 SVGAGI. Trimming shortened V by 7 bases and J by 7 bases, and 20 bases separated the two germline ends. CDR3 size: 15 residues. The CDR3 here is CASISSPGLTNEQFF. The CDR3 bases are TGTGCCAGCATCTCCTCTCCGGGACTGACGAATGAGCAGTTCTTC.

This chain connects TRBV5-1 to TRBJ2-1, with 10 bases lining up with TRBD2. In germline, CDR1 is SGHRS, CDR2 YFSETQ. Trimming removed 0 bases from V and 6 bases from J; junction bases left unmatched: 0. This CDR3 has 14 residues. The CDR3: CASSLGLAGNEQFF. The CDR3 DNA reads as TGCGCCAGCAGCTTGGGACTAGCGGGCAATGAGCAGTTCTTC.

The chain recombines TRBV5-6 with TRBJ2-1; TRBD2 agrees at 10 bases. This CDR3 has 15 residues. The V gene's germline CDR1 is SGHDT and CDR2 YYEEEE. J lost 4 bases, V lost 3 bases, and 4 bases had no gene match. In nucleotides, the CDR3 is TGTGCCAGCAGCTCGGGACTAGCGACGTACAATGAGCAGTTCTTC. It specifies CASSSGLATYNEQFF.

The gene calls are TRBV28 and TRBJ2-1; 12 nucleotides line up with TRBD2. V lost 6 bases to trimming and J lost 7 bases; unmatched junction nucleotides: 4. The CDR3 contains 14 residues. Germline loops: CDR1 MDHEN, CDR2 SYDVKM. The CDR3 sequence is CASSRGLAGNEQFF. DNA for the CDR3: TGTGCCAGCAGCCGCGGACTAGCGGGGAATGAGCAGTTCTTC.